Following are 4 T cell receptor beta chains from one sample sequenced in a study of T cell repertoires in cytomegalovirus infection. The antigens of these receptors remain unknown. TCRdb analysed the reads with MiXCR anew, one entry per CDR3 protein. The data hold some 50,000 distinct CDR3 sequences, with about 21% observed a single time. The material sequenced was CD8+ T cells from cultured PBMCs, taken from culture after CMV antigen stimulation. The receptors shown here come from a human donor in good health (CMV status not recorded). Some clones in this sample may be carry-over from other donors' samples.

This chain links TRBV6-4 with TRBJ2-3, with 8 bases identical to TRBD2. The CDR3 sequence is 15 residues long. Germline values: CDR1 MRHNA, CDR2 SNTAGT. V shed 6 bases, J shed 1 base, and the junction held 6 bases outside the gene matches. CDR3 sequence reads: CASSTSGGGTDTQYF. In nucleotides, the CDR3 is TGTGCCAGCAGCACTAGCGGAGGGGGCACAGATACGCAGTATTTT.

This clonotype was observed a few times. The chain carries TRBV7-2 and TRBJ2-1, with D unclear. In germline, CDR1 is SGHTA, CDR2 FQGNSA. The ends were cut back, 1 base at V and 6 bases at J, with 1 base in the middle. The CDR3 sequence is 11 residues long. The CDR3 bases are TGTGCCAGCAGCTTAGGCAATGAGCAGTTCTTC. Protein: CASSLGNEQFF.

Only a few counts were recorded for this clonotype. The rearrangement links TRBV6-2 or TRBV6-3 to TRBJ2-1; unclear D gene. From germline, CDR1 is MNHEY and CDR2 SVGEGT. This CDR3 contains 14 residues. The V gene lost 4 bases and the J gene lost 0 bases, with 7 bases spanning the gap. CDR3 in amino acids: CASSSESSYNEQFF. The CDR3 region has the DNA TGTGCCAGCAGTTCGGAGAGCTCCTACAATGAGCAGTTCTTC.

The V gene is TRBV6-2 or TRBV6-3, the J gene TRBJ2-1; 12 nucleotides match TRBD2. CDR3 length: 14 amino acids. Per germline, CDR1 MNHEY and CDR2 SVGEGT. V shed 4 bases, J shed 6 bases, and the junction held 1 base outside the gene matches. The DNA of the CDR3 is TGTGCCAGCAGTTCTAGCGGGAGGGGCAATGAGCAGTTCTTC. This encodes CASSSSGRGNEQFF.